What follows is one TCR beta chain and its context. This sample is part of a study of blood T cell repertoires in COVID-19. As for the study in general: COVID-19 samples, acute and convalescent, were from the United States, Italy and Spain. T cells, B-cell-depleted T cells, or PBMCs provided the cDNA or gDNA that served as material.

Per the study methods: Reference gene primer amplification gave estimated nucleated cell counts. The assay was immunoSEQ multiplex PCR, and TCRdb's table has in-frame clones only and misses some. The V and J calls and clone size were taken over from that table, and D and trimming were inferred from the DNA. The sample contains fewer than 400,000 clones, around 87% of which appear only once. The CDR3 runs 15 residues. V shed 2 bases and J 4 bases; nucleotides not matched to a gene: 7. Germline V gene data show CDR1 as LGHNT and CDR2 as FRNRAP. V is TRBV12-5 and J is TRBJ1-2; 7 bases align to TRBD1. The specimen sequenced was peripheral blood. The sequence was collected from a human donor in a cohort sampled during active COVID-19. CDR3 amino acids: CASGLPQGVGYGYTF. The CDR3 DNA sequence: TGTGCTAGTGGTTTGCCGCAGGGGGTCGGCTATGGCTACACCTTC.